The T cell receptor (beta chain) described here comes from a study of shared clonotypes between healthy human individuals. Whole-study results and caveats: Large depth notwithstanding, sorted-subset sequencing proved incomplete by rarefaction.

Sorted-subset replicate PCRs used roughly 210 ng of genomic DNA. This amount corresponded to about 30,000 T cell genomes. The assay was immunoSEQ multiplex PCR, and TCRdb's table has in-frame clones only and misses some. This table holds about 2.4 million clones, 90% to 95% found once. None of the donors, who were healthy HIV-negative adults, had recently had acute infections or vaccinations. Splitting of CD4+ cells produced CD45RA+ naive and CD45RA-negative memory subsets. Germline V gene sequence: CDR1 SGHTA, CDR2 FQGTGA. The V segment lost 3 bases and the J segment 0 bases; nucleotides outside the gene matches: 5. This CDR3 is built from 16 residues. On this clone: What it recognizes is unknown. Other DNA variants within this sample encode the same CDR3.

The sequenced sample was naive CD4+ T cells from PBMCs. Subset given: CD45RA+ positively selected. This clonotype was obtained from a man in his late teens or twenties in good health. Some clones in this sample may be carry-over from other donors' samples. V gene TRBV7-3 combines with J gene TRBJ2-1; 7 bases map to TRBD2. The CDR3 nucleotides are TGTGCCAGCAGCTTCGGAGGCGGGAGCTCCTACAATGAGCAGTTCTTC. Its protein is CASSFGGGSSYNEQFF.